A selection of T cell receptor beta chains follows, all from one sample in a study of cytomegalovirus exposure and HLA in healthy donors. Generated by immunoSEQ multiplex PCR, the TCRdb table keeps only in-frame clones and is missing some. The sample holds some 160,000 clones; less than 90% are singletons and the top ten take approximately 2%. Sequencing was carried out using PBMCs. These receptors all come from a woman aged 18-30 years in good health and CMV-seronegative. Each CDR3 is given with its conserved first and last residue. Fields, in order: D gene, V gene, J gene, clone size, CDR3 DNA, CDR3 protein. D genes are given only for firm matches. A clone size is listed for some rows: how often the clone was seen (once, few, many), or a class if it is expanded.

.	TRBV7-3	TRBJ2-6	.	TGTGCCAGCAGCTTTAGGGGGAAGAGTGGGGCCAACGTCCTGACTTTC	CASSFRGKSGANVLTF
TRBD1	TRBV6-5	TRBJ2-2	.	TGTGCCAGCAGTAGACAGGGGGCGAACACCGGGGAGCTGTTTTTT	CASSRQGANTGELFF
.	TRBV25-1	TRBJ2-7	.	TGTGCCAGCAGTGAAATGGGGGCAGGCCCCCTCTACGAGCAGTACTTC	CASSEMGAGPLYEQYF
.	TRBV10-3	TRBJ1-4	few	TGTGCCACCAAAGGTGTGGGCCCTAATGAAAAACTGTTTTTT	CATKGVGPNEKLFF
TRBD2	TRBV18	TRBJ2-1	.	TGTGCCAGCTCACCATCACTGCTAGCGGGGGGCTCCTACAATGAGCAGTTCTTC	CASSPSLLAGGSYNEQFF
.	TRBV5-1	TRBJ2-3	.	TGCGCCAGCAGCCACGGGGGTCCTCTTTCTCTAGATACGCAGTATTTT	CASSHGGPLSLDTQYF
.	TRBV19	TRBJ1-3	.	TGTGCCAGTAGTTCGGGTTTTGTTCAGAGAAGCTCTGGAAACACCATATATTTT	CASSSGFVQRSSGNTIYF
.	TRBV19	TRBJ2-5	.	TGTGCCAGTAGTATTCAAGGCAGGTACCAAGAGACCCAGTACTTC	CASSIQGRYQETQYF
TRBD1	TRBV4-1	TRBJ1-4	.	TGCGCCAGCAGCCAAGAAGTACAGGGGCTTAATGAAAAACTGTTTTTT	CASSQEVQGLNEKLFF
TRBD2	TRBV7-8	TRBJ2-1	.	TGTGCCAGCAGCTTAAGAGCGGGAGGCAATGAGCAGTTCTTC	CASSLRAGGNEQFF
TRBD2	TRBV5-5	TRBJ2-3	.	TGTGCCAGCAGCAGGGCTAGCGGGGGGTCAGATACGCAGTATTTT	CASSRASGGSDTQYF
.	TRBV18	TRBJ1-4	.	TGTGCCAGCTCACTCCAGGGTTCGGGTACTAATGAAAAACTGTTTTTT	CASSLQGSGTNEKLFF
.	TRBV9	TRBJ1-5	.	TGTGCCAGCAGCGTAGACGCCCAGTCGCCCCAGCATTTT	CASSVDAQSPQHF
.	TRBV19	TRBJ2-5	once	TGTGCCAGTAGTATAGATCGGGAACACCAAGAGACCCAGTACTTC	CASSIDREHQETQYF
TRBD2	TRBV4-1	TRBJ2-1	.	TGCGCCAGCAGCCACCCGACTAGCGGGAGAGGGTCCTACAATGAGCAGTTCTTC	CASSHPTSGRGSYNEQFF
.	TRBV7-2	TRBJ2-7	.	TGTGCCAGCAGCTTCAAGGGGTCGATCGAGCAGTACTTC	CASSFKGSIEQYF
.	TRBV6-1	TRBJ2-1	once	TGTGCCAGCACCCGTATCAATGAGCAGTTCTTC	CASTRINEQFF
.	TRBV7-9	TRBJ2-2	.	TGTGCCAGCAGCCCCGGGGACTCTAACACCGGGGAGCTGTTTTTT	CASSPGDSNTGELFF
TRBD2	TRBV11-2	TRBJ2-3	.	TGTGCCAGCAGTCCCGGACTAGCGGGCACAGATACGCAGTATTTT	CASSPGLAGTDTQYF
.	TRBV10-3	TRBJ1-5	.	TGTGCCATCAGTGATCAGGACAGTTTGACTCAGCCCCAGCATTTT	CAISDQDSLTQPQHF
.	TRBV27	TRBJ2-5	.	TGTGCCAGCAGTTTTTTAGGGGAAGAGACCCAGTACTTC	CASSFLGEETQYF
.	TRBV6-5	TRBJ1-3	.	TGTGCCAGCAGTTACTTCGGTCCTGGAAACACCATATATTTT	CASSYFGPGNTIYF
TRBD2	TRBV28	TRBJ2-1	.	TGTGCCAGCAGTATACTAGCGGAGGGTCGGGGTGAGCAGTTCTTC	CASSILAEGRGEQFF
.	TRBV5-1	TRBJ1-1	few	TGCGCCAGCAGCTTAGATTGGAGTACTGAAGCTTTCTTT	CASSLDWSTEAFF
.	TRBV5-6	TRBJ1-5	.	TGTGCCAGCAGCCCCTCCGGGACTGGGCAAGGGCAGCCCCAGCATTTT	CASSPSGTGQGQPQHF
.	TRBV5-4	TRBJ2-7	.	TGTGCCAGCAGCTTCGGCGGGGCAACCTACGAGCAGTACTTC	CASSFGGATYEQYF
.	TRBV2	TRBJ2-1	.	TGTGCCAGCAGTGATAGAGATGGAGGCTACAATGAGCAGTTCTTC	CASSDRDGGYNEQFF
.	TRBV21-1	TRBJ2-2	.	TGTGCCAGCAGCAAATCCGGGACCGGGGAGCTGTTTTTT	CASSKSGTGELFF
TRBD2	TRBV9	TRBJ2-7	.	TGTGCCAGCAGCGTGCCTGGGCAGGGCCTAGCGGGCCAATCCTACGAGCAGTACTTC	CASSVPGQGLAGQSYEQYF
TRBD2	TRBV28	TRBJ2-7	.	TGTGCCAGCAGTTGGGCTAGCGGGACCTACGAGCAGTACTTC	CASSWASGTYEQYF
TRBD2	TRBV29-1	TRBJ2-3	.	TGCAGCGTCCGGGGGGGGCAAGCGGAGGGGGGCACAGATACGCAGTATTTT	CSVRGGQAEGGTDTQYF
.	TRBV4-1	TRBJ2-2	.	TGCGCCAGCAGCCAAGATCTCATGGGGTGGAGGGAAGCCGGGGAGCTGTTTTTT	CASSQDLMGWREAGELFF